The clone carrying this TCR beta chain was seen a single time. The study ran its PCR with 60 Vbeta and 13 Jbeta primers. The protocol was immunoSEQ multiplex PCR, while the TCRdb copy is restricted to in-frame clones and leaves out a portion. The sample carries roughly 200,000 clones, 75% recorded once. This entry belongs to a study of cytomegalovirus exposure and HLA in healthy donors. Healthy people donating bone marrow made up the donors. In nominal health when sampled, donors likely had unrecorded immune exposures nonetheless. The sample taken for sequencing was PBMCs. The source of this sequence is a male donor in good health and CMV-seronegative.

In DNA form, the CDR3 reads TGTGCCAGCAGTTACGTGGGGGGGGTCACTGGAAACACCATATATTTT. Translation: CASSYVGGVTGNTIYF. The chain carries TRBV6-6 and TRBJ1-3, with a possible D match to TRBD1 (5 bases). The germline gives CDR1 MNHNY, CDR2 SVGAGI (reference sequence). The CDR3 loop spans 16 amino acids. The V end lost 2 bases, the J end lost 2 bases, and 13 bases lay between the germline ends.